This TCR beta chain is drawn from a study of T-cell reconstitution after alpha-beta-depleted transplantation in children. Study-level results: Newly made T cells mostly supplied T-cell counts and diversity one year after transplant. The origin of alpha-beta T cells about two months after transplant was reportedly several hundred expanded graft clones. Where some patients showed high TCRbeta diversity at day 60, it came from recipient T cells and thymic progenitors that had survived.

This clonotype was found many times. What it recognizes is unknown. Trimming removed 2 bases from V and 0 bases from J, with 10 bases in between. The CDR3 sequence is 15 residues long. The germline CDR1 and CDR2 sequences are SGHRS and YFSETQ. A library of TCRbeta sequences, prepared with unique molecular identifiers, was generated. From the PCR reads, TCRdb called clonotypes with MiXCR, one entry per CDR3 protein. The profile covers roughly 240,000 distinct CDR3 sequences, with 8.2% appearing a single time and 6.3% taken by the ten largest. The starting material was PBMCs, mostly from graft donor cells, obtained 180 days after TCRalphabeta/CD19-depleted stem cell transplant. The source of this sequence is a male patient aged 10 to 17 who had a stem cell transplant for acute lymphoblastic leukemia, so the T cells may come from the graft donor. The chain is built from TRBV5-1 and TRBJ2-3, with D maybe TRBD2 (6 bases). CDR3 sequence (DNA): TGCGCCAGCAGCTTCGGGAGCGGCAGCACAGATACGCAGTATTTT. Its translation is CASSFGSGSTDTQYF.